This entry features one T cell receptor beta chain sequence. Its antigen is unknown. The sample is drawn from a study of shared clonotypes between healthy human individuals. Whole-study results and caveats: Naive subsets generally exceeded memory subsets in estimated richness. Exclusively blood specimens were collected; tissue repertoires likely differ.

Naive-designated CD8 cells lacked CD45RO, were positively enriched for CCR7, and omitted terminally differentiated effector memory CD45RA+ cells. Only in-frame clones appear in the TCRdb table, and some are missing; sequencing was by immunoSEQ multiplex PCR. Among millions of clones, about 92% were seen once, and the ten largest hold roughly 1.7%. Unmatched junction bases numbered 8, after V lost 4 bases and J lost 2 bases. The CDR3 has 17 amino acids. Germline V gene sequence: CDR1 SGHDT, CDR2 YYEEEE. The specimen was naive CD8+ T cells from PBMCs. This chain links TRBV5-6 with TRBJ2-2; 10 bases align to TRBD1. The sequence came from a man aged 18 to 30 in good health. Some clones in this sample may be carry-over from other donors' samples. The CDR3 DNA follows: TGTGCCAGCAGCCCTCCCCGGGACAGGGGAAACACCGGGGAGCTGTTTTTT. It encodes CASSPPRDRGNTGELFF.